The 13 T cell receptor beta chains below all came from one sample that was sequenced in a study of shared clonotypes between healthy human individuals (TCRdb year 2020). Library prep was done by the immunoSEQ multiplex PCR assay. TCRdb took this table from immuneACCESS and kept in-frame rearrangements with V and J called. Such tables lack part of the clones; where checked against another copy, unresolved V genes explain under half of the gap, and the rest is unexplained. Counted in this sample were more than 2 million clones; approximately 94% of them appeared once. The ten top clones hold 1% to 1.3% of the sample. CD8 naive samples consisted of CD45RO-negative cells that were positively selected for CCR7, yielding a CD45RA+CCR7+ population without TemRA cells. Sequenced sample: naive CD8+ T cells sorted from blood. Read against the paper, the sample's cell subset or site label means: CD45RA+CCR7+. These receptors came from a man between 18 and 29 years old in good health.

This clone has only one observation. The V gene is TRBV2, the J gene TRBJ2-5; 7 positions agree with TRBD2. CDR1 is SNHLY, CDR2 FYNNEI, per germline. The CDR3 loop spans 13 amino acids. V dropped 4 bases and J dropped 5; count of bases not matched to a gene: 4. The CDR3 DNA reads as TGTGCCAGCAGTGCACCAGCGGGGGAGACCCAGTACTTC. This translates into CASSAPAGETQYF.

This chain connects TRBV2 to TRBJ2-1; a weak D match, TRBD2 (5 bases). Trimming took 8 bases from V and 0 from J, leaving 8 bases between them. The germline CDR1 and CDR2 sequences are SNHLY and FYNNEI. This CDR3 comprises 13 residues. The CDR3: CASAAASYNEQFF. The CDR3 DNA reads TGTGCCAGCGCAGCGGCCTCCTACAATGAGCAGTTCTTC. The full variable domain, with the rest looked up from reference TRBV2 and TRBJ2-1, is EPEVTQTPSHQVTQMGQEVILRCVPISNHLYFYWYRQILGQKVEFLVSFYNNEISEKSEIFDDQFSVERPDGSNFTLKIRSTKLEDSAMYFCASAAASYNEQFFGPGTRLTVL.

The chain has TRBV5-6 and TRBJ1-5; D is uncertain. The germline V gene encodes CDR1 SGHDT and CDR2 YYEEEE. This CDR3 is built from 14 residues. Trimming shortened V by 1 base and J by 0 bases, and 5 bases separated the two germline ends. For the CDR3, the DNA is TGTGCCAGCAGCTTGTCAAGTAGCAATCAGCCCCAGCATTTT. Translation gives CASSLSSSNQPQHF.

This chain connects TRBV30 to TRBJ2-1; 7 bases fit TRBD1. The CDR3 covers 15 residues. V lost 1 base to trimming and J lost 3 bases; unmatched junction nucleotides: 6. Germline V CDR1 and CDR2: GTSNPN, SVGIG (reference sequence). DNA of the CDR3: TGTGCCTGGAGTGATGACAGGGATAACTACAATGAGCAGTTCTTC. Its translation: CAWSDDRDNYNEQFF.

This clone was picked up one time. The CDR3, as DNA: TGTGCCAGCAGCTTAGAGCAGCCAGCTTTCTTT. It specifies CASSLEQPAFF. The V call is TRBV13, the J call TRBJ1-1, with D uncertain. From germline, CDR1 is PRHDT and CDR2 FYEKMQ (reference sequence). This CDR3 contains 11 residues. Between the trimmed V and J ends, which lost 1 base and 10 bases, there was a span of 7 bases.

This sequence joins TRBV6-5 and TRBJ2-7; 7 positions match TRBD1. This CDR3 contains 14 residues. The germline V gene encodes CDR1 MNHEY and CDR2 SVGAGI. Germline trimming cut 6 bases from V and 2 bases from J; bases unmatched to any gene: 7. As DNA, the CDR3 is TGTGCCAGCAGAGACAGGGACATCCCCTACGAGCAGTACTTC. Its translation is CASRDRDIPYEQYF.

J is TRBJ2-1 and V is TRBV12-5; no firm D call. Germline CDR1 reads LGHNT; CDR2 reads FRNRAP. Trimming stripped 2 bases from V and 8 bases from J, with 7 bases between. This CDR3 has 12 amino acids. This CDR3 reads CASGLNAHEQFF. In DNA form, the CDR3 reads TGTGCTAGTGGTTTGAATGCCCATGAGCAGTTCTTC.

The rearrangement uses TRBV9 and TRBJ2-7, with TRBD1 matching over 7 bases. Per germline, CDR1 SGDLS and CDR2 YYNGEE. Trimming cost V 3 bases and J 3 bases; bases outside gene matches: 6. The CDR3 totals 14 residues. The CDR3 sequence is CASSGHQGDYEQYF. The CDR3 region has the DNA TGTGCCAGCAGCGGCCACCAGGGGGACTACGAGCAGTACTTC.

In its sample, this clone was seen once. V is TRBV5-8 and J is TRBJ1-2; D possibly corresponds to TRBD1 (6 bases). This CDR3 region has 14 residues. Looked up from germline, CDR1 is SGHTS and CDR2 is YDEGEE. Trimming pared 6 bases from V and 8 bases from J, leaving 20 bases between. The CDR3 coding sequence is TGTGCCAGCACCATCAAAGGGGGGGCGAAGGGCTACACCTTC. Translating gives CASTIKGGAKGYTF.

The table lists this clone with a count of one. J is TRBJ1-2 and V is TRBV5-1, with 8 bases that match TRBD1. V was clipped by 0 bases and J by 6 bases; unmatched bases: 4. Germline lookup yields CDR1 SGHRS and CDR2 YFSETQ. This CDR3 is 14 amino acids long. The CDR3 sequence: CASSLAGRGHGYTF. CDR3 coding DNA: TGCGCCAGCAGCTTGGCCGGCAGGGGGCATGGCTACACCTTC.

The chain links TRBV2 to TRBJ1-5; perhaps TRBD1 as D (5 bases). The germline CDR1 and CDR2 sequences are SNHLY and FYNNEI. Trimming pared 2 bases from V and 4 bases from J, leaving 9 bases between. The CDR3 extends over 14 amino acids. The CDR3 here is CASSEYGGNQPQHF. The CDR3 nucleotides are TGTGCCAGCAGTGAATACGGGGGTAATCAGCCCCAGCATTTT. Drawing the rest from reference TRBV2 and TRBJ1-5, the complete variable domain is EPEVTQTPSHQVTQMGQEVILRCVPISNHLYFYWYRQILGQKVEFLVSFYNNEISEKSEIFDDQFSVERPDGSNFTLKIRSTKLEDSAMYFCASSEYGGNQPQHFGDGTRLSIL.

The CDR3 DNA reads TGTGCCAGCAGTTTATGGTCGGAAGCTGGGGCCAACGTCCTGACTTTC. It specifies CASSLWSEAGANVLTF. This rearrangement joins TRBV28 to TRBJ2-6; D is unclear. The CDR3 covers 16 residues. Germline CDR1 and CDR2: MDHEN and SYDVKM. Trimming stripped 0 bases from V and 2 bases from J, with 8 bases between.

The gene calls are TRBV2 and TRBJ2-7; TRBD2 might be the D (6 bases). CDR1 is SNHLY, CDR2 FYNNEI, per germline. The CDR3 is 12 amino acids. The ends were cut back, 6 bases at V and 2 bases at J, with 8 bases in the middle. The CDR3 region is CASRLAAYEQYF. The CDR3 nucleotides are TGTGCCAGCAGGTTAGCGGCCTACGAGCAGTACTTC.